Presented here are 27 T cell receptor beta chains from one specimen sequenced in a study of cytomegalovirus exposure and HLA in healthy donors. Primers for the PCR totalled 60 Vbeta and 13 Jbeta. The protocol was immunoSEQ multiplex PCR, while the TCRdb copy is restricted to in-frame clones and leaves out a portion. The data contain 160,000 or so clones, around 88% of them seen just once; the ten biggest clones take up 0.7% to 1%. Sequenced input: PBMCs. The receptors were gathered from a woman younger than 45 in good health and CMV-seronegative.

This chain connects TRBV6-5 to TRBJ2-6; tentative D call: TRBD1 (6 bases). Germline V gene lookup returns CDR1 MNHEY and CDR2 SVGAGI. V lost 4 bases and J 3 bases, leaving 13 bases between the germline ends. The CDR3 runs to 16 residues. The CDR3: CASSLSGDSGANVLTF. In DNA, the CDR3 is TGTGCCAGCAGTTTGTCAGGGGATAGTGGGGCCAACGTCCTGACTTTC.

The chain is built from TRBV5-8 and TRBJ2-5; 7 nucleotides agree with TRBD2. Germline assignment: CDR1 SGHTS and CDR2 YDEGEE. Unmatched junction bases numbered 12, after V lost 3 bases and J lost 4 bases. The CDR3 runs to 16 residues. The CDR3 sequence: CASSSLRGGVIETQYF. CDR3 nucleotide sequence: TGTGCCAGCAGCTCCCTTCGTGGGGGGGTTATAGAGACCCAGTACTTC.

As DNA, the CDR3 is TGCGCCAGCAGCTTGATAACAGGACCCACAGATACGCAGTATTTT. This codes for CASSLITGPTDTQYF. This chain links TRBV5-1 with TRBJ2-3; D is possibly TRBD1 (5 bases). This CDR3 has 15 residues. Looked up from germline, CDR1 is SGHRS and CDR2 is YFSETQ. V was clipped by 1 base and J by 2 bases, with 11 bases between them.

The chain couples TRBV27 to TRBJ2-7, with 9 bases aligning to TRBD1. CDR3 length equals 14 residues. Germline V gene sequence: CDR1 MNHEY, CDR2 SMNVEV (reference sequence). The V gene end was trimmed by 6 bases and the J gene end by 7 bases; junction bases not matched to a gene: 10. DNA of the CDR3: TGTGCCAGCAGATGGGGACAGGGCTCAGGGGAGCAGTACTTC. The encoded protein is CASRWGQGSGEQYF.

This chain links TRBV27 with TRBJ1-5, with 7 bases aligning to TRBD1. CDR1 is MNHEY, CDR2 SMNVEV, per germline (reference sequence). This CDR3 comprises 14 residues. The V gene end was trimmed by 8 bases and the J gene end by 0 bases; junction bases not matched to a gene: 4. The CDR3 region has the DNA TGTGCCAGCGACAGGGTGTATAGCAATCAGCCCCAGCATTTT. This codes for CASDRVYSNQPQHF.

The V gene is TRBV6-4, the J gene TRBJ1-5; the match to TRBD1 covers 7 bases. The germline gives CDR1 MRHNA, CDR2 SNTAGT. The CDR3 consists of 13 residues. Losses at the gene ends were 4 bases for V and 4 bases for J; bases not matched to a gene: 1. The CDR3 DNA follows: TGTGCCAGCAGTGTACAGGGGAATCAGCCCCAGCATTTT. Its translation: CASSVQGNQPQHF.

This clone showed up just a few times. The chain couples TRBV6-5 to TRBJ2-7, with TRBD2 matching over 11 bases. Germline values: CDR1 MNHEY, CDR2 SVGAGI. The CDR3 runs to 15 residues. The junction had 9 bases not matched to a gene; V was cut back by 5 bases and J by 6 bases. The CDR3 region has the DNA TGTGCCAGCAGTAGGTTAGCGGGAGGGCCGGGCGAGCAGTACTTC. It translates to CASSRLAGGPGEQYF.

This clone was seen once. The chain uses TRBV11-3 and TRBJ2-3, with 10 bases identical to TRBD2. Germline V gene lookup returns CDR1 SGHNT and CDR2 YENEEA. V was clipped by 5 bases and J by 2 bases; unmatched bases: 7. The CDR3 extends over 16 amino acids. CDR3 coding DNA: TGTGCCAGCAGCCCAGGACTAGCGGTAAACACAGATACGCAGTATTTT. Its translation: CASSPGLAVNTDTQYF.

J is TRBJ2-2 and V is TRBV6-1; no clear D. V was clipped by 7 bases and J by 8 bases, with 17 bases between them. The CDR3 totals 14 residues. Looked up from germline, CDR1 is MNHNS and CDR2 is SASEGT. The CDR3 region has the DNA TGTGCCAGCACGCAGGTAGTAAGGAATGGGGAGCTGTTTTTT. As protein: CASTQVVRNGELFF.

This chain links TRBV6-5 with TRBJ2-2, with 7 positions matching TRBD1. Germline-derived CDR1 and CDR2 are MNHEY and SVGAGI. V lost 5 bases to trimming and J lost 2 bases; unmatched junction nucleotides: 5. CDR3 size: 15 residues. CDR3 nucleotides: TGTGCCAGCAGTATCGGACAGGTTAACACCGGGGAGCTGTTTTTT. Amino acids: CASSIGQVNTGELFF.

The chain carries TRBV18 and TRBJ2-7; maybe TRBD2 (5 bases). The germline CDR1 and CDR2 sequences are KGHSH and LQKENI. Trimming removed 0 bases from V and 2 bases from J, with 8 bases in between. The CDR3 contains 14 residues. The CDR3 DNA reads as TGTGCCAGCTCACCACCGAACGGGGCCTACGAGCAGTACTTC. Translation gives CASSPPNGAYEQYF.

The rearrangement joins TRBV5-1 to TRBJ2-5; D is perhaps TRBD2 (7 bases). CDR1 is SGHRS, CDR2 YFSETQ, per germline. The ends were cut back, 5 bases at V and 4 bases at J, with 12 bases in the middle. This CDR3 has 13 residues. Here the CDR3 reads CASRSGGSETQYF. In nucleotides, the CDR3 is TGCGCCAGCAGATCGGGGGGCTCAGAGACCCAGTACTTC.

This clone appeared a single time. The V and J genes are TRBV5-4 and TRBJ1-1, with D tentatively TRBD1 (5 bases). Germline lookup yields CDR1 SGHNT and CDR2 YYREEE (reference sequence). The CDR3 is 14 residues long. The germline V and J ends were trimmed by 1 base and 1 base, with 8 bases remaining between them. The DNA for the CDR3 is TGTGCCAGCAGCTTGTCAGGGAAGAACACTGAAGCTTTCTTT. Its protein product is CASSLSGKNTEAFF.

The J gene is TRBJ2-7, the V gene TRBV7-9, with TRBD1 identical over 10 bases. Germline V gene data show CDR1 as SEHNR and CDR2 as FQNEAQ (reference sequence). The CDR3 is made up of 17 amino acids. With V trimmed by 1 base and J by 0 bases, 6 bases remained unmatched. The chain's CDR3 is CASSLEKTGGVSYEQYF. The DNA of the CDR3 is TGTGCCAGCAGCTTAGAGAAGACAGGGGGCGTCTCCTACGAGCAGTACTTC.

The chain is built from TRBV18 and TRBJ2-3; 9 nucleotides match TRBD2. The CDR3 is 15 amino acids. The V segment lost 6 bases and the J segment 3 bases; nucleotides outside the gene matches: 7. Looked up from germline, CDR1 is KGHSH and CDR2 is LQKENI. The CDR3 DNA reads as TGTGCCAGCTCTAAGGCGGGGGGGCGTACAGATACGCAGTATTTT. This encodes CASSKAGGRTDTQYF.

The rearrangement uses TRBV14 and TRBJ2-2, with TRBD2 identical over 10 bases. V was clipped by 1 base and J by 4 bases; unmatched bases: 0. This CDR3 is 15 amino acids long. Germline CDR1 is SGHDN and CDR2 is FVKESK. The CDR3 region is CASSQVAGGTGELFF. CDR3 coding DNA: TGTGCCAGCAGCCAAGTAGCGGGAGGCACCGGGGAGCTGTTTTTT. Complete variable domain (other parts from reference TRBV14 and TRBJ2-2): EAGVTQFPSHSVIEKGQTVTLRCDPISGHDNLYWYRRVMGKEIKFLLHFVKESKQDESGMPNNRFLAERTGGTYSTLKVQPAELEDSGVYFCASSQVAGGTGELFFGEGSRLTVL.

The J gene is TRBJ1-1, the V gene TRBV7-2; TRBD1 is a possible D gene (5 bases). Germline-derived CDR1 and CDR2 are SGHTA and FQGNSA. The CDR3 is 15 amino acids. Trimming stripped 4 bases from V and 4 bases from J, with 16 bases between. The CDR3 is CASSSHRGVGTEAFF. In nucleotides, the CDR3 is TGTGCCAGCAGCTCACATCGGGGGGTGGGCACTGAAGCTTTCTTT.

This chain connects TRBV11-2 to TRBJ1-1; D might be TRBD1 (6 bases). Trimming shortened V by 5 bases and J by 1 base, and 14 bases separated the two germline ends. The CDR3 length is 15 residues. Germline lookup yields CDR1 SGHAT and CDR2 FQNNGV. CDR3 protein: CASSTLDSRNTEAFF. In nucleotides, the CDR3 is TGTGCCAGCAGCACATTGGACAGCAGGAACACTGAAGCTTTCTTT.

The J gene is TRBJ2-7, the V gene TRBV5-1; tentatively, D is TRBD2 (6 bases). CDR3 length: 13 residues. Germline CDR1 and CDR2: SGHRS and YFSETQ. Between the trimmed V and J ends, which lost 5 bases and 2 bases, there was a span of 11 bases. Written as DNA, the CDR3 is TGCGCCAGCAGACGGACGGGAGCCTACGAGCAGTACTTC. Protein: CASRRTGAYEQYF.

The chain recombines TRBV6-5 with TRBJ2-1; possible D gene TRBD2, 6 bases. Per germline, CDR1 MNHEY and CDR2 SVGAGI. V dropped 10 bases and J dropped 10 bases, with 20 bases sitting between them. The CDR3 runs to 13 residues. CDR3 bases: TGTGCCACCCGAATAACCGCGGGATGGGAGCAGTTCTTC. Its protein is CATRITAGWEQFF.

In this sample, this clone turned up once. The J gene is TRBJ2-1, the V gene TRBV7-3; D might be TRBD1 (6 bases). The CDR3 sequence is 13 residues long. Germline CDR1 reads SGHTA; CDR2 reads FQGTGA. Between the trimmed V and J ends, which lost 5 bases and 4 bases, there was a span of 9 bases. The chain's CDR3 is CASSPQGYNEQFF. The DNA for the CDR3 is TGTGCCAGCAGCCCTCAGGGGTACAATGAGCAGTTCTTC.

This chain uses TRBV7-9 with TRBJ1-1; possible D gene TRBD1, 5 bases. The V end lost 8 bases, the J end lost 6 bases, and 19 bases lay between the germline ends. Per the germline V gene, CDR1 is SEHNR and CDR2 is FQNEAQ (reference sequence). This CDR3 is 14 amino acids long. In nucleotides, the CDR3 is TGTGCCAGCTTGACAGAGTCACGTCTGGCTGAAGCTTTCTTT. Protein: CASLTESRLAEAFF. The variable domain in full, with the rest retrieved from reference TRBV7-9 and TRBJ1-1, is DTGVSQNPRHKITKRGQNVTFRCDPISEHNRLYWYRQTLGQGPEFLTYFQNEAQLEKSRLLSDRFSAERPKGSFSTLEIQRTEQGDSAMYLCASLTESRLAEAFFGQGTRLTVV.

The rearrangement joins TRBV7-2 to TRBJ2-5; possible D gene TRBD1, 6 bases. The end of the DNA fits TRBJ2-7 better, so the J call may be wrong. This CDR3 spans 15 amino acids. CDR1 and CDR2 from the germline V gene are SGHTA and FQGNSA. CDR3: CASSSRDTFLYEQYF. The CDR3 nucleotides read TGTGCCAGCAGCTCTCGGGACACCTTTCTCTACGAGCAGTACTTC.

The chain joins TRBV5-5 to TRBJ2-7, with D unclear. V gave up 4 bases and J gave up 3 bases, with 17 bases separating them. Germline CDR1 SGHKS, CDR2 YYEKEE (reference sequence). This CDR3 has 15 residues. In DNA form, the CDR3 reads TGTGCCAGCAGCCTGGGCCCATCTAGTGGCTACGAGCAGTACTTC. It specifies CASSLGPSSGYEQYF. The full variable domain, its missing parts supplied by reference TRBV5-5 and TRBJ2-7, is DAGVTQSPTHLIKTRGQQVTLRCSPISGHKSVSWYQQVLGQGPQFIFQYYEKEERGRGNFPDRFSARQFPNYSSELNVNALLLGDSALYLCASSLGPSSGYEQYFGPGTRLTVT.

The rearrangement links TRBV27 to TRBJ1-6; no reliable D call. CDR3 length equals 16 residues. V was cut by 0 bases and J by 0 bases, with 6 bases left in between. From germline, CDR1 is MNHEY and CDR2 SMNVEV (reference sequence). In nucleotides, the CDR3 is TGTGCCAGCAGTTTATCGGGGAGCTCCTATAATTCACCCCTCCACTTT. Amino acids: CASSLSGSSYNSPLHF.

The chain uses TRBV2 and TRBJ2-3; tentatively, D is TRBD1 (6 bases). Trimming removed 6 bases at V and 5 bases at J, with 9 bases between. This CDR3 contains 12 residues. Germline loops: CDR1 SNHLY, CDR2 FYNNEI. The CDR3 DNA follows: TGTGCCAGCAGGTCAGGGGAAGATACGCAGTATTTT. Translating gives CASRSGEDTQYF.

This clone was found once. The CDR3 DNA follows: TGTGCCAGCAGTCAACCGGGGGGGCACGAGCAGTACTTC. It specifies CASSQPGGHEQYF. The gene calls are TRBV7-2 and TRBJ2-7; 8 positions match TRBD2. The junction had 6 bases not matched to a gene; V was cut back by 6 bases and J by 5 bases. Germline assignment: CDR1 SGHTA and CDR2 FQGNSA. CDR3 length: 13 residues. The whole variable domain, remainder taken from reference TRBV7-2 and TRBJ2-7, is GAGVSQSPSNKVTEKGKDVELRCDPISGHTALYWYRQSLGQGLEFLIYFQGNSAPDKSGLPSDRFSAERTGGSVSTLTIQRTQQEDSAVYLCASSQPGGHEQYFGPGTRLTVT.